The present T cell receptor beta chain was sequenced within a study of naive and memory T cell subsets. General study points: Potentially, T cell activation and differentiation skew this RNA-based measurement.

This CDR3 has 14 amino acids. Germline V gene sequence: CDR1 SGHAT, CDR2 FQNNGV. Trimming took 6 bases from V and 1 from J, leaving 12 bases between them. The treatment: skin biopsy from PPD injection site in Mantoux-positive individual. A UMI-containing oligonucleotide was joined by 3' ligation to the TCR cDNA template. The SP2 primer and nested alpha and beta constant region primers amplified ligated cDNA in four rounds. TCRdb passed the UMI-ligation and nested PCR reads through MiXCR, listing each CDR3 protein once. The data hold tens of thousands of distinct CDR3 sequences, with 9.5% to 12% observed a single time. This clonotype turned up a few times. Its specificity is not known.

This clonotype was sampled from an adult in good health. This specimen was skin, taken from a tuberculin skin test site. V and J are TRBV11-2 and TRBJ1-2; D is unresolved. CDR3 nucleotide sequence: TGTGCCAGCAGACATCCCTCGCTTAACTATGGCTACACCTTC. Its translation: CASRHPSLNYGYTF. The full variable domain, with the rest looked up from reference TRBV11-2 and TRBJ1-2, is EAGVAQSPRYKIIEKRQSVAFWCNPISGHATLYWYQQILGQGPKLLIQFQNNGVVDDSQLPKDRFSAERLKGVDSTLKIQPAKLEDSAVYLCASRHPSLNYGYTFGSGTRLTVV.